This T cell receptor (beta chain) was observed in a study of T cell responses to AZD1222 COVID-19 vaccine. Whole-study results and caveats: Spike-specific TCRs gained breadth and depth after people received two AZD1222 doses. Sampling that yielded the repertoires occurred only after the peak T cell response.

This table comes from immunoSEQ multiplex PCR, and its TCRdb copy is limited to in-frame clones, with some not included. The sample carries about 180,000 clones, about nine tenths recorded once. This clone showed up just a few times. Its antigen is not known. The CDR3 runs 14 residues. V dropped 1 base and J dropped 14 bases, with 20 bases sitting between them. Germline CDR1 and CDR2: LGHDT and YNNKEL (reference sequence). This chain links TRBV3-1 (or the pseudogene TRBV3-2) with TRBJ2-5; a possible D gene is TRBD2 (6 bases). This receptor was taken from an adult in good health. This sample comprised peripheral blood, obtained on day 0 of AZD1222 vaccination. CDR3: CASSQGEDGRPDYF. CDR3 sequence (DNA): TGTGCCAGCAGCCAAGGGGAGGACGGACGACCGGATTACTTC.